The entry that follows covers one T cell receptor (beta chain) sequence. The data are from a study of chemoradiotherapy in HPV16-positive cancers. Clones were read by immunoSEQ multiplex PCR, and TCRdb kept only the in-frame ones, dropping some. The table shows tens of thousands of clones, with 88% occurring only once. The source material was blood, sampled from a patient who underwent chemoradiotherapy. The receptor was derived from a human donor with HPV-associated anogenital cancer.

CDR3 DNA: TGTGCCAGTAGGGCGGGGTACGAGCAGTACTTC. Its protein product is CASRAGYEQYF. V and J are TRBV6-5 and TRBJ2-7; D is possibly TRBD2 (6 bases). Germline V CDR1 and CDR2: MNHEY, SVGAGI. The CDR3 has 11 residues. V lost 9 bases to trimming and J lost 4 bases, with 10 bases between them.